Sequencing of this T cell receptor (beta chain) was carried out in a study of blood T cell repertoires in COVID-19. Across the study: COVID-19 samples, acute and convalescent, were from the United States, Italy and Spain. PBMCs, B-cell-depleted T cells, or T cells provided the cDNA or gDNA that made up the material.

The CDR3 is made up of 15 amino acids. V lost 5 bases and J lost 2, with 14 bases in between. Per the germline V gene, CDR1 is MNHEY and CDR2 is SMNVEV (reference sequence). Original handling: By means of reference gene primer amplification, nucleated cell counts were estimated. The repertoire was sequenced with immunoSEQ multiplex PCR; TCRdb's copy has only in-frame clones and lacks some. V and J calls and clone size come straight from that table; D and trimming were deduced from the DNA. The sample has about 110,000 clones, less than 85% seen once. The sequencing input was peripheral blood. The V call is TRBV27, the J call TRBJ2-3; possible D gene TRBD2, 7 bases. The sequence derives from a middle-aged woman with acute or convalescent COVID-19. CDR3 sequence: CASSPLAGATDTQYF. CDR3 DNA: TGTGCCAGCAGTCCTTTGGCGGGGGCCACAGATACGCAGTATTTT.